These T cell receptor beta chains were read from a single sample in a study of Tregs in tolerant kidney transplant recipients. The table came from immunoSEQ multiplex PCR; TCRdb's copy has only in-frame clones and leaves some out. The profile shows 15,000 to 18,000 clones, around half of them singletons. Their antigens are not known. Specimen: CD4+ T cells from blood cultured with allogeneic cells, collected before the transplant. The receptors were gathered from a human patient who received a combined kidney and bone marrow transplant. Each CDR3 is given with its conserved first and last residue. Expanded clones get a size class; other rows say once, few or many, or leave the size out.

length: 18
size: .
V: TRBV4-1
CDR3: CASSQSQGAEVVGSEAFF

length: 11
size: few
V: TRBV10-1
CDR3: CANFVQDEQYF

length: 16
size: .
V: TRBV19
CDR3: CASSIGPPGGWYEQYF

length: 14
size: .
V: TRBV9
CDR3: CASSSREVRQPQHF

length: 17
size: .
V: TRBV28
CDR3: CASSDPRTGILLYGYTF

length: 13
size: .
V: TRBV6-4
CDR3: CASSLRETDTQYF

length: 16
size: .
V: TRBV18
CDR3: CASSRSQGLGAYEQYF

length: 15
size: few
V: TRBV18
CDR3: CASSSRTGGDGKLFF

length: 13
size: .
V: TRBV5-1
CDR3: CASSLGGEYEQYF

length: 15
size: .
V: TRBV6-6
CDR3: CASISATGLNTEAFF

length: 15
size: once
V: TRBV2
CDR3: CASSGGQGPQETQYF